The source of this T cell receptor (beta chain) is a study of cytomegalovirus exposure and HLA in healthy donors (dated by TCRdb to the late 2010s). Study-wide context: In an earlier analysis of 550 to 750 of the donors, 250 to 300 Gb of sequence data and roughly 100 million unique TCR beta sequences from some 170 million T cells were reported. An early release that covered 640 HLA-typed donors contained 300 to 350 gigabases of sequencing data and 80 million or so unique TCR sequences. Among the approximately 430 genotyped donors, around 79% belonged to the genetic ancestry cluster associated with self-reported Caucasian donors. The study was designed to test whether signatures of past pathogen exposure could be identified by cataloging public T cell receptors. Using immunosequencing, the study profiled T cell repertoires from approximately 700 subjects and related those repertoires to cytomegalovirus serostatus. Besides the first cohort of under 700 subjects, a separate validation cohort made up of 120 different subjects was used. To predict cytomegalovirus infection status, the study combined high-throughput TCR immunosequencing, statistical association of individual TCRs with disease status, and machine learning. In a later analysis, previously published TCR beta repertoires from about 670 donors were re-analyzed and high-resolution HLA genotyping was added so that TCR occurrence patterns could be studied. In the later analysis, no new phenotypic data were used to find candidate immune exposures; instead, reliance was placed on TCR beta sequences and their occurrence across donors. An earlier analysis of fewer than 750 of the donors used high-throughput TCR beta sequencing to judge whether each TCR beta V gene segment behaved as functional or pseudogenic. Alongside the repertoire data, information on donor age, sex, ethnicity and CMV serostatus was compiled. In a later genetic analysis, genome-wide SNP genotypes for about three fifths of the roughly 670 donors were used, and that subset was treated as a discovery cohort. All discovery cohort repertoires had been generated on a single sequencing platform. Class I and class II HLA loci were covered by the typing at four-digit resolution. Typing coverage varied by locus: 629-630 donors for A, B, C, DRB1 and DQB1; roughly 520 for DQA1; over 600 for DPA1; about 450 for DPB1. Because of strong linkage in the cohort, five DR-DQ haplotypes were treated as single units for association and clustering. Among 398 genotyped donors of the cohort, an average of approximately 250,000 unique TCR beta nucleotide sequences were sequenced per donor, roughly a sixth of them non-productive.

V loses 5 bases of germline sequence and J loses 2 bases, and the interval between the two ends is 9 bases. Its CDR3 holds 13 amino acids, cysteine through phenylalanine. Left in the record is the CDR3 DNA by itself, 39 bases read in frame from the first base. Looking up the germline V gene yields CDR1 SGHVS and CDR2 FQNEAQ. The library was made by the immunoSEQ multiplex PCR assay. The multiplex PCR relied on a mix of 60 forward primers for TCR Vbeta segments and 13 reverse primers for TCR Jbeta segments. A multiplex PCR assay on genomic DNA amplified the CDR3 region of rearranged TCR beta genes. The Illumina HiSeq System was used to sequence the amplified TCR beta libraries as 87-base-pair reads. The paper's processing steps were these. A later analysis counted approximately 84 million unique TCR beta chains across the roughly 700 repertoires, and 9.5 million to 11 million of these chains were shared by at least two donors. Raw reads were error-corrected and collapsed into unique sequences with a nearest-neighbor algorithm that merged closely related sequences to remove PCR and sequencing errors. CDR3 sequences were aligned to IMGT reference sequences to assign V, D and J gene segments. Each retained sequence needed at least a six-nucleotide match to both a V gene segment and a J gene segment. Rearrangements were classified as productive when the CDR3 lacked stop codons and remained in frame with V and J, and all other rearrangements were classified as non-productive. Following IMGT convention, CDR3 was defined as the stretch from the second conserved V-encoded cysteine up to the conserved J-encoded phenylalanine. Sequences without an unambiguous match to a single V gene segment were excluded from the earlier analysis of a few hundred of the donors. An earlier analysis of several hundred of the donors called V segments functional above 56.7% productive rearrangements and segregating when the between-donor standard deviation exceeded 5%. A statistical classification framework was built to diagnose cytomegalovirus status from the catalog of TCR beta chain sequences. A later analysis assigned V and J genes by comparing TCR nucleotide sequences with IMGT/GENE-DB human TR gene sequences. The TCRdist pipeline was used in a later analysis to assign CDR3 sequences and most-parsimonious VDJ recombination scenarios. In a later analysis, each TCR beta chain was defined by its CDR3 amino acid sequence together with its V-gene family, and reads without a unique V-gene family were excluded. In a later analysis, fewer than 650 highly shared, low-generation-probability nucleotide sequences were removed to address suspected cross-contamination and a sequencing artifact. For each public chain, a later analysis derived a clonal expansion index from normalized ranks of inferred template counts within each repertoire. In a later analysis, generation probabilities were computed with a VDJ recombination model fitted to out-of-frame rearrangements, and the resulting probabilities were checked against IGoR. In a later analysis, hypergeometric tests were used to score TCR-TCR, TCR-HLA and TCR-CMV co-occurrence, with a repertoire-size bias correction applied to TCR pairs. In a later analysis, false discovery rates were estimated by permuting HLA or CMV assignments 20 times. In a later analysis, co-occurring TCRs were grouped using DBSCAN, with TCRdist sequence similarity added in when clustering inside HLA-allele-positive subsets. Repertoires with fewer than 30,000 or more than 120,000 public chains were left out of co-occurrence clustering, as were about 5 repertoires with anomalous nucleotide sharing. What TCRdb holds here is the immuneACCESS table cut down to in-frame rearrangements. Part of the clones is not present; checked against another copy, under half of the missing clones reflect an unresolved V gene, and the others are unexplained. That table supplies the V and J calls and clone size; D and trimming were determined from the DNA. The sample profile shows around 140,000 clones; under 75% of them were found once. Under 2.5% of the sample comes from the top ten.

To note about this clone: Its antigen is still unknown. No quality values exist for individual bases; no much larger clone is one base distant.

The cohort was made up of 500 to 850 healthy bone marrow donors. Cohort members were all nominally healthy when sampled, although unrecorded immune exposures were likely present. The donor was CMV seronegative and belonged to the group of 380 or so seronegative cohort members. Each donor provided a peripheral blood sample, and peripheral blood mononuclear cells were used for TCR beta sequencing. Genomic DNA extraction from the blood cell samples was performed with the Qiagen DNeasy Blood Extraction Kit. Here is what the overall study found, with its caveats: A later analysis associated about 17,000 TCR beta sequences with specific HLA alleles at a false discovery rate of 0.05. In a later genetic analysis, fewer N-insertions in productive TCRs were reported among donors in an Asian-associated ancestry cluster than the approximately 670-donor mean. A further reported finding was that TCR beta sequences accurately predicted the HLA-A and HLA-B alleles for most subjects in the first cohort. A group of highly shared sequence variants was considered likely to be a technical artifact of the sequencing pipeline. The study gave a list of about 160 TCR beta chains associated with cytomegalovirus. The authors suggested that the approach could potentially be generalized to other disease states and immunological phenotypes. The presence/absence analyses assumed that sequencing depth was roughly uniform across donors, and that assumption may not be true. The cohort was sequenced for TCR beta chains only, and without alpha or paired-chain data the features that could be detected were limited. In a later analysis, several top co-occurrence clusters were reported to appear linked to parvovirus B19, influenza, CMV and Epstein-Barr virus. In vitro tests confirmed that a few of the cytomegalovirus-associated TCR beta chains recognize cytomegalovirus antigens. The classifier was reported to diagnose cytomegalovirus status with high specificity and sensitivity in both the original and validation cohorts. In a later analysis, TCR association rates were found to vary across HLA loci, with the most associated TCRs seen for DRB1 alleles and the fewest for HLA-C alleles. Compared with equally common non-associated chains, HLA-associated TCR beta chains in a later analysis were more clonally expanded and had lower generation probabilities. V-gene and J-gene trimming of TCR beta chains was associated with a missense DCLRE1C variant in a later genetic analysis, and the association was replicated in an independent cohort. An earlier analysis of roughly 570 of the donors showed that most TCR beta V segments appeared in productive rearrangements either about 87% or about 30% of the time, which broadly matched IMGT annotations. Linkage disequilibrium might explain the correlated functional status among segregating V segments, but an unknown experimental factor could not be excluded. Across donors, most TCR sequences were observed very rarely, whereas some public TCRs were present in many individuals. The earlier analysis of 587 of the donors excluded some 15 rarely observed V segments, including chromosome 9 orphons, because counts were too low. CMV serostatus was the only immune exposure information available for the cohort. HLA typing was unavailable for some donors at each locus, so association tests used only the typed subset. Some IMGT-functional V segments, including TRBV6-2 and TRBV6-3, could not be told apart with the 87-base-pair reads, so those segments were excluded. When HLA alleles, especially DR and DQ, strongly co-occurred, TCR associations were difficult to assign to individual alleles. Most CMV-associated TCR beta chains appeared to be HLA-restricted in a later analysis, and the HLA associations seemed to be driven largely by CMV exposure.

The chain joins TRBV7-8 to TRBJ1-2, with the D gene not confidently named. The sequencing sample was made of PBMCs. The origin of this receptor is a woman aged 35 to 49 in good health and CMV-seronegative. The base sequence is TGTGCCAGCAGCGCCTCGAGGAACTATGGCTACACCTTC. Translation gives CASSASRNYGYTF.